The rows below give T cell receptor beta chains drawn from one sample of a study of shared clonotypes between healthy human individuals. The method was immunoSEQ multiplex PCR; TCRdb's version includes in-frame clones alone and lacks a portion of them. Of around 2.1 million clones in the sample, about 94% were seen once. Material: naive CD4+ T cells sorted from blood. The receptors stem from a man between 18 and 29 years old in good health. The CDR3 runs from the conserved cysteine through the conserved F or W. Each record gives: clone size, D gene, V gene, J gene, CDR3 DNA, CDR3 protein. D genes are given only for firm matches. The size entry is marked missing in some rows and otherwise reads once, few, many or a size class.

>-|-|TRBV5-1|TRBJ1-5
TGCGCCAGTCGAGTTGACAGTTCCAATCAGCCCCAGCATTTT
CASRVDSSNQPQHF
>-|TRBD1|TRBV29-1|TRBJ1-3
TGCAGCGTTAAATTGACAGGGAGCTCTGGAAACACCATATATTTT
CSVKLTGSSGNTIYF
>-|TRBD1|TRBV9|TRBJ1-3
TGTGCCAGCAGCAGTTCCGGGACAGGCTCACCTGGAAACACCATATATTTT
CASSSSGTGSPGNTIYF
>-|-|TRBV29-1|TRBJ2-7
TGCAGCGTTGAAATGGAGAGGGCCTACGAGCAGTACTTC
CSVEMERAYEQYF
>once|-|TRBV5-1|TRBJ2-7
TGCGCCAGCAGCTTGCCCTCGTACGAGCAGTACTTC
CASSLPSYEQYF
>-|-|TRBV27|TRBJ2-2
TGTGCCACCTTCTCTTGGCAGACGAACACCGGGGAGCTGTTTTTT
CATFSWQTNTGELFF
>-|-|TRBV18|TRBJ2-2
TGTGCCAGCTCACCAGTGACAGGTTCGGGCACCGGGGAGCTGTTTTTT
CASSPVTGSGTGELFF
>-|-|TRBV30|TRBJ2-7
TGTGCCTGGACAAAGGGCTTCAACGAGCAGTACTTC
CAWTKGFNEQYF
>-|TRBD2|TRBV7-2|TRBJ2-7
TGTGCCAGCAGCTTGCAGTATGCGGGAGGTATCTACGAGCAGTACTTC
CASSLQYAGGIYEQYF
>-|-|TRBV11-2|TRBJ2-7
TGTGCCAGCAGCCCTTCCAACTACGAGCAGTACTTC
CASSPSNYEQYF